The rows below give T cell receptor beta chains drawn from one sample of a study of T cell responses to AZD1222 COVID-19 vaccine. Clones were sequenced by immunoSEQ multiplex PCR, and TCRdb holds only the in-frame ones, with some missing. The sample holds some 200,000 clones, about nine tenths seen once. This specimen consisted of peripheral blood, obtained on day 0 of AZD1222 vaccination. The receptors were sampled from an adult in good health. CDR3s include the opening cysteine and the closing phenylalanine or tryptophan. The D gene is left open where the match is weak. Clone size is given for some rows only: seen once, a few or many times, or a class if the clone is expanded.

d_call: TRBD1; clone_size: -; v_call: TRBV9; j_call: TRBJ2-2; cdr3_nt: TGTGCCAGCAGCGTAGATCTGGTTGACAGGGTGGGCGGGGAGCTGTTTTTT; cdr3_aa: CASSVDLVDRVGGELFF
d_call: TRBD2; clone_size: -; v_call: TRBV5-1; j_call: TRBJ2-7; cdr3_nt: TGCGCCAGCACAAGCGCGGGGGGCTATAACGAGCAGTACTTC; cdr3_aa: CASTSAGGYNEQYF
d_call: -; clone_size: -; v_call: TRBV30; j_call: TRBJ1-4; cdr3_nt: TGTGCCTGGAGTCCCCGGGGGGTGGAGGAAAAACTGTTTTTT; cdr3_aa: CAWSPRGVEEKLFF
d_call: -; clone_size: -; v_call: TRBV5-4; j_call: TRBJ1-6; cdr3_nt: TGTGCCAGCAGCCCGGGAGCAGGCAGGAATAATTCACCCCTCCACTTT; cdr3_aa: CASSPGAGRNNSPLHF
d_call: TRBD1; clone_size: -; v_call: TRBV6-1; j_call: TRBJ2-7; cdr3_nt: TGTGCCAGCAGTGGGGGGGGCCGACAGGGGGCCTACGAGCAGTACTTC; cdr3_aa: CASSGGGRQGAYEQYF
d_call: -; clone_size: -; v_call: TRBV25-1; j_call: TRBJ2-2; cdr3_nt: TGTGCCAGCAGTGATACGGGGCGGAACACCGGGGAGCTGTTTTTT; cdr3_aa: CASSDTGRNTGELFF
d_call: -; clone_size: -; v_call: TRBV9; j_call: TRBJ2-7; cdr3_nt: TGTGCCAGCAGCGTAGTAACTGGCTACGAGCAGTACTTC; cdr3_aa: CASSVVTGYEQYF
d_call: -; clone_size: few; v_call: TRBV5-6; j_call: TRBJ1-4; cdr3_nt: TGTGCCAGCAGCTTGGCAGCGGGGACGGCTAATGAAAAACTGTTTTTT; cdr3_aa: CASSLAAGTANEKLFF
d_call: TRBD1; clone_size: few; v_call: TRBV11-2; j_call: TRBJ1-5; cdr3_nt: TGTGCCAGCAGCTTCGGGACAGGGGGGCGGCAGCCCCAGCATTTT; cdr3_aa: CASSFGTGGRQPQHF
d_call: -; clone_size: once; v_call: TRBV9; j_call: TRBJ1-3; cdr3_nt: TGTGCCAGCAGCGTTGACAGCTTCTCTGGAAACACCATATATTTT; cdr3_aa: CASSVDSFSGNTIYF
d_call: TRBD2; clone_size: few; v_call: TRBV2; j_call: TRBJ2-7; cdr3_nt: TGTGCCGGAGGACTAGCGGGAGGTATCTCCTACGAGCAGTACTTC; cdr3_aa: CAGGLAGGISYEQYF
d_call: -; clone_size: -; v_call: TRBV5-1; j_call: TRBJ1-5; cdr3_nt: TGCGCCAGCAGCTTGCAGGGGCTCAATCAGCCCCAGCATTTT; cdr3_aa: CASSLQGLNQPQHF
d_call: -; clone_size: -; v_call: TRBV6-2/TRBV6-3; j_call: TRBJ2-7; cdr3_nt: TGTGCCAGCAGTTATCCCTTAAAACAGGGCTTCTCCTACGAGCAGTACTTC; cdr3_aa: CASSYPLKQGFSYEQYF
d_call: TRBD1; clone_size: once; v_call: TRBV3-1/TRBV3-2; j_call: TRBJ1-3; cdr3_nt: TGTGCCAGCAGCCACGAAGGGACAGACTCTGGAAACACCATATATTTT; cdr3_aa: CASSHEGTDSGNTIYF
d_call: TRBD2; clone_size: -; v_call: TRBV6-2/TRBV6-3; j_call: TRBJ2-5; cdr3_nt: TGTGCCAGCAGCCAAACTAGCGGGGGGGCCTCGTCCGCCCCGAAGACCCAGTACTTC; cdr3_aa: CASSQTSGGASSAPKTQYF
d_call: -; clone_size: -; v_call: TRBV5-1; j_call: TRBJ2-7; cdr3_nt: TGCGCCAGCAGCTTAATTACGGGGTACGAGCAGTACTTC; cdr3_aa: CASSLITGYEQYF
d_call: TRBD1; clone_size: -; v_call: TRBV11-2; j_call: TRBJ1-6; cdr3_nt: TGTGCCAGCAGCCGGGACAGGGGGCTCCATTGGTCCCTCCACTTT; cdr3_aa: CASSRDRGLHWSLHF
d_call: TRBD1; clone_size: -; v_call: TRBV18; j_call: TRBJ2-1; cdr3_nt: TGTGCCAGCTCACCTAAAAGTGACAGGGGGGAGTTCTTC; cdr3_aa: CASSPKSDRGEFF
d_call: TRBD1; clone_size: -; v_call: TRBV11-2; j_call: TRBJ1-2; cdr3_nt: TGTGCCAGCAGCTTTTCCGGGACAGGCCACTATGGCTACACCTTC; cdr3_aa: CASSFSGTGHYGYTF
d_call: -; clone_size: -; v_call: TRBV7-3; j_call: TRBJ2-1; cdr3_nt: TGTGCCAGCAGCTCTAGGGCAGGGGCCAATGAGCAGTTCTTC; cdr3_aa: CASSSRAGANEQFF
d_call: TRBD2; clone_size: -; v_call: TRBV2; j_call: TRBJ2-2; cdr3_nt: TGTGCCAGCACCCCAACCCTAGCGGGGGGCGCCGGGGAGCTGTTTTTT; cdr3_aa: CASTPTLAGGAGELFF
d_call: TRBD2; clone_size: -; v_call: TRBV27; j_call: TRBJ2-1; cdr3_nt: TGTGCCAGCAGGGGACTAGCGGGAGCCCTCTCAGGGGAGCAGTTCTTC; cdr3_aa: CASRGLAGALSGEQFF
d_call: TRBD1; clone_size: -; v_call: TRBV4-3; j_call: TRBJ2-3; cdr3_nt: TGCGCCAGCAGCCAAGGAGGGACAGGGGGGACAGATACGCAGTATTTT; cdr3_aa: CASSQGGTGGTDTQYF
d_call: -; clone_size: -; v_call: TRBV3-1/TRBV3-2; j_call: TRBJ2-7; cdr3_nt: TGTGCCAGCAGCCAAGGGCCGTACGAGCAGTACTTC; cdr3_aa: CASSQGPYEQYF
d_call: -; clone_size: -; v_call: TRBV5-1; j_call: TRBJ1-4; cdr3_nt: TGCGCCAGCAGCTCCCCAGGGAGGGGTGAAAAACTGTTTTTT; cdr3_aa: CASSSPGRGEKLFF
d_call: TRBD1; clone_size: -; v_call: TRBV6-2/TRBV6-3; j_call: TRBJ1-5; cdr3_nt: TGTGCCAGCAGTTGGGTCCGGGACAGCCTTAATCAGCCCCAGCATTTT; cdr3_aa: CASSWVRDSLNQPQHF
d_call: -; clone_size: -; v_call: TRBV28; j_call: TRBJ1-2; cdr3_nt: TGTGCCAGCAGTTTCAACTATGGCTACACCTTC; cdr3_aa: CASSFNYGYTF
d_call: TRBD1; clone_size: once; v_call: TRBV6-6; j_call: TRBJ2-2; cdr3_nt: TGTGCCAGCCTGCCTGGACAGGGGACCGGGGAGCTGTTTTTT; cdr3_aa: CASLPGQGTGELFF
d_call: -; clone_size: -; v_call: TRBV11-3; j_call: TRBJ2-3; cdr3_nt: TGTGCCAGCAGCTTATCGGGACCCACAGATACGCAGTATTTT; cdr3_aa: CASSLSGPTDTQYF
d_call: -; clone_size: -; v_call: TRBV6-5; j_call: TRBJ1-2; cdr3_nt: TGTGCCAGCAGAAGGGACCGATCGTCGGGCTACACCTTC; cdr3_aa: CASRRDRSSGYTF
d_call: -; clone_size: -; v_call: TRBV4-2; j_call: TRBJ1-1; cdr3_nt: TGTGCCAGCAGCCAAGAATACAGCAACACTGAAGCTTTCTTT; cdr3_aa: CASSQEYSNTEAFF
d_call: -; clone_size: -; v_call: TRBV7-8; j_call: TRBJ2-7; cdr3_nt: TGTGCCAGCAGCTTAGTCCTTAGCGGAGACTACGAGCAGTACTTC; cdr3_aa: CASSLVLSGDYEQYF
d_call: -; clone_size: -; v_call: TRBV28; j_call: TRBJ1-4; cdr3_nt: TGTGCCAGCAGTTTACCGCAGGGTAATGAAAAACTGTTTTTT; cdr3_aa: CASSLPQGNEKLFF
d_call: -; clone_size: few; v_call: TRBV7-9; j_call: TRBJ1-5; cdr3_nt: TGTGCCAGCAGCCTAGAGGGTCTGGGTCCCCAGCATTTT; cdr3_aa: CASSLEGLGPQHF
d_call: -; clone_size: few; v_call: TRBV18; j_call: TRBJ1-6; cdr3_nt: TGTGCCAGCTCCCCGCCGGAGGGGGGTAATTCACCCCTCCACTTT; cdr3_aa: CASSPPEGGNSPLHF
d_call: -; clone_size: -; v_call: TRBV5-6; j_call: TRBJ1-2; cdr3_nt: TGTGCCAGCAGCTTGTTAGGGGAAGGCTGGTATGGCTACACCTTC; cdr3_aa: CASSLLGEGWYGYTF
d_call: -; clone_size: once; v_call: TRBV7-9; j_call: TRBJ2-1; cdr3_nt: TGTGCCAGCAGCTTGGCGGCGTCAGTCTACAATGAGCAGTTCTTC; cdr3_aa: CASSLAASVYNEQFF
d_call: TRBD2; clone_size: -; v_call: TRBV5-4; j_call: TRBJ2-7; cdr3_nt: TGTGCCAGCAGCTTTAGCGGGGGGGCCTACGAGCAGTACTTC; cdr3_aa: CASSFSGGAYEQYF
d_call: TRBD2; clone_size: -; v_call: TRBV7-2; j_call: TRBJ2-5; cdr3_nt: TGTGCCAGCAGCTTCCGGACTAGCGGGGGGGCCCAGTACTTC; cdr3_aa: CASSFRTSGGAQYF
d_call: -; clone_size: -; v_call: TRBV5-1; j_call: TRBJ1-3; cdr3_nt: TGCGCCAGCAGCGATCGACAGAGTCTCTCTGGAAACACCATATATTTT; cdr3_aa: CASSDRQSLSGNTIYF
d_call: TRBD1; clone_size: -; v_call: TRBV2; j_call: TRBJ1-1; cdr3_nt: TGTGCCAGCAAGAGGGGGCAGGAGAACACTGAAGCTTTCTTT; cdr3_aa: CASKRGQENTEAFF
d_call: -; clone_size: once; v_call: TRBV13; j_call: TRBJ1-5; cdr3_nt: TGTGCCAGCAGCCGAAGTATGGGCAATCAGCCCCAGCATTTT; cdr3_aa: CASSRSMGNQPQHF
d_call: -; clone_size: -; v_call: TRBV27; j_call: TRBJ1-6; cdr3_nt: TGTGCCAGCAGTTTCGGATTGTTGGGGTCGAGCTCCTATAATTCACCCCTCCACTTT; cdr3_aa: CASSFGLLGSSSYNSPLHF
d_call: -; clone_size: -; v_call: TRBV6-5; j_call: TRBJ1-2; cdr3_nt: TGTGCCAGCAGTTACTCAGGGGAGAGGGGCTACACCTTC; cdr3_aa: CASSYSGERGYTF
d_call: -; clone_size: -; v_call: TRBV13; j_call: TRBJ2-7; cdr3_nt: TGTGCCAGCAGCTTGGGGTCCGCATCTTCCTACGAGCAGTACTTC; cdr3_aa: CASSLGSASSYEQYF
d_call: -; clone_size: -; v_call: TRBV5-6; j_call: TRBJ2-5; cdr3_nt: TGTGCCAGCAGCCGAAGAGAGACCCAGTACTTC; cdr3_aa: CASSRRETQYF
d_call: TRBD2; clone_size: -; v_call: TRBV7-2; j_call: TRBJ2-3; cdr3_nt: TGTGCCAGCAGCCCCCAGCGGGGGGGTGATACGCAGTATTTT; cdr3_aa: CASSPQRGGDTQYF
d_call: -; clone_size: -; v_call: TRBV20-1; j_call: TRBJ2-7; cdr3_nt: TGCAGTGCTACCGAGTACTACGAGCAGTACTTC; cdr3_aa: CSATEYYEQYF
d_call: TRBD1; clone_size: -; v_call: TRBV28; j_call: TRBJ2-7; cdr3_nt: TGTGCCAGCAGTATCTCGGGACAGGGGTTGCACGAGCAGTACTTC; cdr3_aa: CASSISGQGLHEQYF
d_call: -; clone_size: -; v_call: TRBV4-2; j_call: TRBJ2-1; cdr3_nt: TGTGCCAGCAGTCCACTATACGGGGGAGGCTCCTACAATGAGCAGTTCTTC; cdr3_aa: CASSPLYGGGSYNEQFF
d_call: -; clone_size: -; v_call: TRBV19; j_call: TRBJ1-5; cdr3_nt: TGTGCCAGTAGTATCGGTAGAGGGGACGGGGGCAATCAGCCCCAGCATTTT; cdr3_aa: CASSIGRGDGGNQPQHF
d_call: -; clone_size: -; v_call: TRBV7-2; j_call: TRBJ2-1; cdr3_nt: TGTGCCAGTTCCCCAAGCAATGAGCAGTTCTTC; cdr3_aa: CASSPSNEQFF
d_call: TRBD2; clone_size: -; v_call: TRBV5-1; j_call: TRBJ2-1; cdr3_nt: TGCGCCAGCAGCTACGAACTAGCGGGGAACAATGAGCAGTTCTTC; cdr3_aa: CASSYELAGNNEQFF